This T cell receptor (beta chain) was retrieved from a study of OX40 agonist ivuxolimab in advanced cancers. The overall study: Ivuxolimab, an antibody that agonizes OX40 (CD134), was administered to the patients.

Sequencing was performed with immunoSEQ multiplex PCR; in TCRdb, only in-frame clones are kept and a portion is missing. This sample has about 30,000 clones, with roughly 84% found just once. Specimen: CD4+ or CD8+ T cells sorted from blood, collected in a trial of the OX40 agonist ivuxolimab. This receptor was obtained from an adult with an advanced solid tumor such as melanoma, head and neck, liver or kidney cancer.

The CDR3 here is CASSRDSLYNEQFF. The CDR3 coding sequence is TGTGCCAGCAGTCGGGACAGCCTCTACAATGAGCAGTTCTTC. The rearrangement uses TRBV28 and TRBJ2-1, with 7 bases identical to TRBD1. The germline CDR1 and CDR2 sequences are MDHEN and SYDVKM. The CDR3 loop spans 14 amino acids. V lost 5 bases to trimming and J lost 3 bases; unmatched junction nucleotides: 4.